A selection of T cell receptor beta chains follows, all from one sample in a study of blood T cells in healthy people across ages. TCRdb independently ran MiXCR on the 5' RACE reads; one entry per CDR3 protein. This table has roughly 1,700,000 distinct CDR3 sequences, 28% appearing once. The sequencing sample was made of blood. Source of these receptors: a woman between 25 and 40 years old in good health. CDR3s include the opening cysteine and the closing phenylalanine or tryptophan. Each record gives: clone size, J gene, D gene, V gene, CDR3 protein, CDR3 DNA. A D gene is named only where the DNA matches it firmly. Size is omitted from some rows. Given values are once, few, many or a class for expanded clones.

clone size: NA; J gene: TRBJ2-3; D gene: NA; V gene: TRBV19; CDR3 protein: CASSGGGHPSTDTQYF; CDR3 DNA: TGTGCCAGTAGTGGCGGGGGCCATCCTAGCACAGATACGCAGTATTTT
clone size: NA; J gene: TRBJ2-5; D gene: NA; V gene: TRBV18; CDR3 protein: CASSPPTGGKEETQYF; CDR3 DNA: TGTGCCAGCTCACCGCCGACGGGGGGCAAAGAAGAGACCCAGTACTTC
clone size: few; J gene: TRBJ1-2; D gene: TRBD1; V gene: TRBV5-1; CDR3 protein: CASSVGGTGAYGYTF; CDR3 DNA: TGCGCCAGCAGCGTTGGCGGGACAGGGGCCTATGGCTACACCTTC
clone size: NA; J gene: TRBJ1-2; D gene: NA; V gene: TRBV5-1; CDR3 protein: CASSLDSAYYGYTF; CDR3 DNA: TGCGCCAGCAGCTTGGACTCAGCCTACTATGGCTACACCTTC
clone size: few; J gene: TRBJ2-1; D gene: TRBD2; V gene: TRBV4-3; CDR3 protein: CASSQAPSGSVYNEQFF; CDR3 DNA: TGCGCCAGCAGCCAAGCACCTAGCGGGAGTGTTTACAATGAGCAGTTCTTC
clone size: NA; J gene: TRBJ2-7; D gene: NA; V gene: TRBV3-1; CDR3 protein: CASSQDWSGVVRYEQYF; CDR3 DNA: TGTGCCAGCAGCCAAGATTGGTCGGGGGTGGTTCGCTACGAGCAGTACTTC
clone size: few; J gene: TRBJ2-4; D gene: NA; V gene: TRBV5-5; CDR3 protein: CASSQGSYGQYF; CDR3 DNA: TGTGCCAGCAGCCAAGGCTCCTACGGGCAGTACTTC
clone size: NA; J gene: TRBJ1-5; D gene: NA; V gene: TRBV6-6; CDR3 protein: CASSYTGRRSNQPQHF; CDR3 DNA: TGTGCCAGCAGTTACACGGGACGAAGGTCCAATCAGCCCCAGCATTTT
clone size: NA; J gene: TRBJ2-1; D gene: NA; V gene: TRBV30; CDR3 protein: CASKKSSYNEQFF; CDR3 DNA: TGTGCCTCCAAAAAGAGCTCCTACAATGAGCAGTTCTTC
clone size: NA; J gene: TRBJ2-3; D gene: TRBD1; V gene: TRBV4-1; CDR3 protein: CASSQDAPQGATDTQYF; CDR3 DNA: TGCGCCAGCAGCCAAGACGCCCCACAGGGGGCCACAGATACGCAGTATTTT
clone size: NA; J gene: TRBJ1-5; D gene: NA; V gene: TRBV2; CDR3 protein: CASSAGRLSDISNQPQHF; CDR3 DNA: TGTGCCAGCAGTGCGGGGAGGTTGTCAGACATTAGCAATCAGCCCCAGCATTTT
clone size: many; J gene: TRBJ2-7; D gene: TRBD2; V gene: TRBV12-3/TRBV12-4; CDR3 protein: CASREGGLAFYEQYF; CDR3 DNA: TGTGCCAGCAGGGAAGGGGGACTAGCGTTCTACGAGCAGTACTTC
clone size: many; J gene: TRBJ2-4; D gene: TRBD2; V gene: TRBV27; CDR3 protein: CASSPQGLARNIQYF; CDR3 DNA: TGTGCCAGCAGTCCCCAGGGACTAGCGAGGAACATTCAGTACTTC
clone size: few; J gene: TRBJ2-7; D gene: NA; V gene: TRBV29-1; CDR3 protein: CSVRRGGSYEQYF; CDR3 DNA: TGCAGCGTCAGGAGGGGGGGCTCCTACGAGCAGTACTTC
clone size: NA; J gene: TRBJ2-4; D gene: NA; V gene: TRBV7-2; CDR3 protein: CASSLGGALKNIQYF; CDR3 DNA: TGTGCCAGCAGCTTAGGGGGGGCGTTGAAAAACATTCAGTACTTC
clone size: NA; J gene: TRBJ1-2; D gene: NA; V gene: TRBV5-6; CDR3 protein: CASSPDYNYGYTF; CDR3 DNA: TGTGCCAGCAGTCCAGATTATAACTATGGCTACACCTTC
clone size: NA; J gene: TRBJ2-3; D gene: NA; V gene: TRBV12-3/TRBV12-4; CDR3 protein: CASSLGASVNTDTQYF; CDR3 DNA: TGTGCCAGCAGTTTAGGAGCTAGCGTGAACACAGATACGCAGTATTTT
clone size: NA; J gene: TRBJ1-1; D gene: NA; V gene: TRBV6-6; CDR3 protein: CASTLDSEAFF; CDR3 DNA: TGTGCCAGCACCCTGGACAGTGAAGCTTTCTTT
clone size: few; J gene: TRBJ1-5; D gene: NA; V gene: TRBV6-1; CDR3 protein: CAGRWNQPQHF; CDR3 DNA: TGTGCCGGCCGTTGGAATCAGCCCCAGCATTTT
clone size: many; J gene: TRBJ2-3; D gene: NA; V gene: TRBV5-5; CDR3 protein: CASSGGTFSTDTQYF; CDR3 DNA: TGTGCCAGCAGCGGCGGGACTTTTAGCACAGATACGCAGTATTTT
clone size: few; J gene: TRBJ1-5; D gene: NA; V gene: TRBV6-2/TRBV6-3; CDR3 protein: CASTKARQPQHF; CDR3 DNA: TGTGCCAGCACCAAGGCGAGGCAGCCCCAGCATTTT
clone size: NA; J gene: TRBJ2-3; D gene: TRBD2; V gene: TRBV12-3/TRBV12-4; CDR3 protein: CASSLKSTSGGYTDTQYF; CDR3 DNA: TGTGCCAGCAGTTTAAAGTCGACTAGCGGGGGGTACACAGATACGCAGTATTTT
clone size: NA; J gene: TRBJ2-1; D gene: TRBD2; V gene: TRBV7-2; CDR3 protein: CASSFRGEGLYNEQFF; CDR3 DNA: TGTGCCAGCAGCTTTCGGGGGGAGGGCCTCTACAATGAGCAGTTCTTC